The clone carrying this T cell receptor beta chain was recorded a few times. What it recognizes is unknown. The source of the sample is a study of T cells after yellow fever vaccination. Study-level points and caveats: Most clones from primary vaccination resurfaced after the booster (roughly 96% CD4, 75% to 90% CD8). Repertoires obtained by FACS sorting could include abundant clonotypes that entered as contaminants from the bulk population.

The CDR3 totals 14 residues. The V segment lost 5 bases and the J segment 6 bases; nucleotides outside the gene matches: 6. Germline V gene data show CDR1 as SGHVS and CDR2 as FNYEAQ. For TCR, cDNA came from 5'RACE template switching, which added a universal primer site and UMIs. TCRdb passed the 5' RACE reads through MiXCR, listing each CDR3 protein once. The repertoire holds some 350,000 distinct CDR3 sequences, with approximately 4.2% as singletons. The TCR sequence derives from a man aged 18-30 years who received the YFV17D yellow fever vaccine. Here the sequenced sample was PBMCs, taken 5 days after the yellow fever booster vaccination. J is TRBJ2-3 and V is TRBV7-6; TRBD1 agrees at 9 bases. CDR3 loop: CASSIGTGTDTQYF. In DNA form, the CDR3 reads TGTGCCAGCAGCATCGGGACAGGGACTGATACGCAGTATTTT.